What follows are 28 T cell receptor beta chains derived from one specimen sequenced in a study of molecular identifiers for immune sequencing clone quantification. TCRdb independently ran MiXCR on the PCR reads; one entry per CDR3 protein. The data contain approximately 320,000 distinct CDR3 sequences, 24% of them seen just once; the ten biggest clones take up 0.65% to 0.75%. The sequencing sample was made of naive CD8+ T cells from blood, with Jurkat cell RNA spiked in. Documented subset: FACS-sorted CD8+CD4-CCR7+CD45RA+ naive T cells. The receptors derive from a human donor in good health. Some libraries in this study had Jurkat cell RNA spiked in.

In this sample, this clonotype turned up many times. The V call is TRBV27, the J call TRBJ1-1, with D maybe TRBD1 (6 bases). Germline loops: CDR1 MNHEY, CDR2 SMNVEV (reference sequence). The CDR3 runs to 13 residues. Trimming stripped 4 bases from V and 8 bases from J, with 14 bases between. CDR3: CASSYAGEIEAFF. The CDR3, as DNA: TGTGCCAGCAGTTACGCAGGGGAAATCGAAGCTTTCTTT.

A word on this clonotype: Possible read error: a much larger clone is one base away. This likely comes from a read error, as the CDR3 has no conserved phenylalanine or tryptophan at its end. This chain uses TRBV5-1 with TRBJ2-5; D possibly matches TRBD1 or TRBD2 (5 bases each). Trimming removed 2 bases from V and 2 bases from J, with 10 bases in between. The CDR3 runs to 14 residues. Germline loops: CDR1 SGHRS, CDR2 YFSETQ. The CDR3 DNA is TGCGCCAGCAGCTTCCGGGACGGGCAAGAGACCCAGTACTCC. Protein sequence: CASSFRDGQETQYS.

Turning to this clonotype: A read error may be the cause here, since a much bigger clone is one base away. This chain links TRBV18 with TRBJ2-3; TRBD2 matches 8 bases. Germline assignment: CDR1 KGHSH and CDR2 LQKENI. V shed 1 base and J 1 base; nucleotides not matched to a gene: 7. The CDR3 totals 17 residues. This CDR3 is CASSPLIAGGGTDTQYF. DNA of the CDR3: TGTGCCAGCTCACCACTGATCGCGGGGGGAGGCACAGATACGCAGTATTTT.

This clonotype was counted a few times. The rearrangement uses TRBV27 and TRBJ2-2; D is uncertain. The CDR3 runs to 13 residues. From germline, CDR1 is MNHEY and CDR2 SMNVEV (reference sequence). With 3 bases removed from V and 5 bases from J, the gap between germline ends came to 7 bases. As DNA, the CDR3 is TGTGCCAGCAGTTTTCGGGCGACCGGGGAGCTGTTTTTT. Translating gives CASSFRATGELFF.

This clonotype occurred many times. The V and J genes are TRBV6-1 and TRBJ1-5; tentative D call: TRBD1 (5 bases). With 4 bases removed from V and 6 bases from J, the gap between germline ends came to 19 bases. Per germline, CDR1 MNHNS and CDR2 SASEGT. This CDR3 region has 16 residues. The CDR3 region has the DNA TGTGCCAGCAGTGCCGAGGCAGGGATCCAGGGTCAGCCCCAGCATTTT. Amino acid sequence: CASSAEAGIQGQPQHF.

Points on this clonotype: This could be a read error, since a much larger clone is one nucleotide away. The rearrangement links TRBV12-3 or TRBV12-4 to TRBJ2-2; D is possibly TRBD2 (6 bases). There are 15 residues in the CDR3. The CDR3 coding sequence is TGTGCCAGCAGTTTAGCGCGGGACTGGACCGAGGAGCTGTTTTTT. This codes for CASSLARDWTEELFF.

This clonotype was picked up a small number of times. Here the CDR3 reads CASREGAVDEQYF. The CDR3 region has the DNA TGTGCCAGCAGGGAGGGGGCGGTTGACGAGCAGTACTTC. The V and J genes are TRBV6-5 and TRBJ2-7; the D gene is possibly TRBD1 (7 bases). The CDR3 contains 13 residues. Trimming took off 6 bases at V and 5 bases at J, with 14 bases between the two ends. Germline V gives CDR1 MNHEY, CDR2 SVGAGI.

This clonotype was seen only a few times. The DNA of the CDR3 is TGTGCCAGCAGCCAAGACTCGGTCCTTCTGGACACAGATACGCAGTATTTT. Translating it yields CASSQDSVLLDTDTQYF. The chain joins TRBV14 to TRBJ2-3; D gene unclear. V dropped 0 bases and J dropped 2 bases, with 15 bases sitting between them. This CDR3 is 17 amino acids long. Germline V gene lookup returns CDR1 SGHDN and CDR2 FVKESK. The complete variable domain, with remaining parts taken from reference TRBV14 and TRBJ2-3, reads EAGVTQFPSHSVIEKGQTVTLRCDPISGHDNLYWYRRVMGKEIKFLLHFVKESKQDESGMPNNRFLAERTGGTYSTLKVQPAELEDSGVYFCASSQDSVLLDTDTQYFGPGTRLTVL.

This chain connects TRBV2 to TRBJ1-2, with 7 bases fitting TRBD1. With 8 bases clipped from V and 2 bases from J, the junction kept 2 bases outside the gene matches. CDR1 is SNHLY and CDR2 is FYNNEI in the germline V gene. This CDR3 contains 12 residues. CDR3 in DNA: TGTGCCAGCGAGGGACAGAACTATGGCTACACCTTC. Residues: CASEGQNYGYTF.

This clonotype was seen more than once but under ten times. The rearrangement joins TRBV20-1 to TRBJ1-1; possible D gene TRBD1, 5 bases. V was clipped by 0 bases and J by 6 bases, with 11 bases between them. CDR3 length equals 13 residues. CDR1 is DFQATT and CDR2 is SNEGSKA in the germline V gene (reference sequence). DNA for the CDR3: TGCAGTGCTAGAGATCCAGGGATGGCTGAAGCTTTCTTT. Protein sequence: CSARDPGMAEAFF.

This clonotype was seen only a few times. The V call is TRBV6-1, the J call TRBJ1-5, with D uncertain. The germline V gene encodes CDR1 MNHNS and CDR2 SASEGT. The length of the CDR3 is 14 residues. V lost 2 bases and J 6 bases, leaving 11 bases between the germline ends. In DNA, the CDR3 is TGTGCCAGCAGTGAATGGGAGGGAGGTCAGCCCCAGCATTTT. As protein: CASSEWEGGQPQHF.

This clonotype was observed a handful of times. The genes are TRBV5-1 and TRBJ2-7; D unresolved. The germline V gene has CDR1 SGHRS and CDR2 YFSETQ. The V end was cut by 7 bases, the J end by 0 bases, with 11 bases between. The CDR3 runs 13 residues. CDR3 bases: TGCGCCAGCGGCGGCAGGTCCTCCTACGAGCAGTACTTC. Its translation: CASGGRSSYEQYF.

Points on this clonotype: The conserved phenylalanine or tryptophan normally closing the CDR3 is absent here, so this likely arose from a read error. CDR3 amino acids: CASSIIGTFSEAFL. In DNA form, the CDR3 reads TGTGCCAGTAGTATCATCGGGACTTTCTCGGAAGCTTTCTTA. The chain has TRBV19 and TRBJ1-1, with D possibly being TRBD1 (5 bases). The CDR3 consists of 14 residues. Trimming cost V 3 bases and J 8 bases, with 16 bases left between them. CDR1 and CDR2 (germline): LNHDA, SQIVND (reference sequence).

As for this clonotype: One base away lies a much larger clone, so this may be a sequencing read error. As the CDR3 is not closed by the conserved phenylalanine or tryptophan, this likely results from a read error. This chain's CDR3 is CASSQAGTEQFL. DNA for the CDR3: TGCGCCAGCAGCCAAGCAGGGACTGAGCAGTTCCTC. V gene TRBV4-1 combines with J gene TRBJ2-1; D is tentatively TRBD1 or TRBD2 (5 bases each). V shed 1 base and J shed 9 bases, with 7 bases lying between them. The CDR3 loop spans 12 amino acids. CDR1 is MGHRA and CDR2 is YSYEKL in the germline V gene.

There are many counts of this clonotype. CDR3 nucleotides: TGTGCCAGCAGCCTGGGGAGCGACTCCTACAATGAGCAGTTCTTC. The encoded protein is CASSLGSDSYNEQFF. The chain joins TRBV28 to TRBJ2-1; tentatively, D is TRBD2 (5 bases). The germline CDR1 and CDR2 sequences are MDHEN and SYDVKM. The CDR3 extends over 15 amino acids. Trimming removed 6 bases from V and 0 bases from J, with 12 bases in between.

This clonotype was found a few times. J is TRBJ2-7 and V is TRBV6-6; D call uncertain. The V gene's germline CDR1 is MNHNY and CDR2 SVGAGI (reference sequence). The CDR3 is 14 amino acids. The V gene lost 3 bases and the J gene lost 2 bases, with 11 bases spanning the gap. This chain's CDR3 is CASSYVGKAYEQYF. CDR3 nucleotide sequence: TGTGCCAGCAGTTATGTGGGCAAAGCCTACGAGCAGTACTTC.

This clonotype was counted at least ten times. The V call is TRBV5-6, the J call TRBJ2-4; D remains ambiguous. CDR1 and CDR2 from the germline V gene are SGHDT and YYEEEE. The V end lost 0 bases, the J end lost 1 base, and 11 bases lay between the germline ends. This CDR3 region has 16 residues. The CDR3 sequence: CASSLGLVSAKNIQYF. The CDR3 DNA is TGTGCCAGCAGCTTGGGGCTAGTGTCGGCCAAAAACATTCAGTACTTC.

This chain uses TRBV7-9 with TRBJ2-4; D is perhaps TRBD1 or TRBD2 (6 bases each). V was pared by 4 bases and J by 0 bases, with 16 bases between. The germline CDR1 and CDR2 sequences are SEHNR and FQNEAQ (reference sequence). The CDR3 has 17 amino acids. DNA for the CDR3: TGTGCCAGCAGCTCGCGCCCAGGGGAGGCAGCCAAAAACATTCAGTACTTC. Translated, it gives CASSSRPGEAAKNIQYF.

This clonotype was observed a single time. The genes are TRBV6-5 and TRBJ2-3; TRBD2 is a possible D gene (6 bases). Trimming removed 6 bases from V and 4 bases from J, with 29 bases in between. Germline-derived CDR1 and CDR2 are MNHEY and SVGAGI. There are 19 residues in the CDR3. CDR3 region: CASSPHRGRPGFGSDTQYF. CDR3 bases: TGTGCCAGCAGCCCCCATAGAGGGAGGCCGGGTTTTGGGTCAGATACGCAGTATTTT.

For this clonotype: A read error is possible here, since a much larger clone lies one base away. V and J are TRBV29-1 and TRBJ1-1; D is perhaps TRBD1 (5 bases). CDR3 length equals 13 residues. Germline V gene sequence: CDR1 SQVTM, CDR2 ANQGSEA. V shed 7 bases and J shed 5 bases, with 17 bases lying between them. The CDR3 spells CSAEAVEGTEAFF. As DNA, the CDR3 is TGCAGCGCTGAGGCAGTGGAGGGGACTGAAGCTTTCTTT.

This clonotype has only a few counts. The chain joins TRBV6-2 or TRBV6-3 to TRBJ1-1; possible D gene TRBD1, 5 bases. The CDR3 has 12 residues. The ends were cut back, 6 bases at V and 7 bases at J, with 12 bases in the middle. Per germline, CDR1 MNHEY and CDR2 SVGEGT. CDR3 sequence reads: CASREAGSEAFF. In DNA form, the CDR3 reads TGTGCCAGCAGGGAGGCAGGGAGTGAAGCTTTCTTT.

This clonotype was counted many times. The CDR3 DNA follows: TGCAGTGCTAGAAGTCAGGGGGGAAATCAGCCCCAGCATTTT. Translating gives CSARSQGGNQPQHF. The chain has TRBV20-1 and TRBJ1-5; 7 bases align to TRBD1. The trim removed 2 bases at V and 4 bases at J, leaving 5 bases unmatched. Germline V gene data show CDR1 as DFQATT and CDR2 as SNEGSKA (reference sequence). This CDR3 spans 14 amino acids.

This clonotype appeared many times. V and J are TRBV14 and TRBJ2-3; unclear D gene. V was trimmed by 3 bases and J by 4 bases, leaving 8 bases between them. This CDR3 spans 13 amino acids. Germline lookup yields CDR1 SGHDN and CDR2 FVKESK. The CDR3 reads CASSQIFADTQYF. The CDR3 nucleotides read TGTGCCAGCAGCCAGATCTTCGCAGATACGCAGTATTTT.

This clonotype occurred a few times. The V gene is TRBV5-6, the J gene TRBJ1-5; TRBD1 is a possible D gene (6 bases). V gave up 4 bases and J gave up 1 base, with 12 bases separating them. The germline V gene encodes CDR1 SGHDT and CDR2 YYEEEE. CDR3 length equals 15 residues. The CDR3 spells CASSQAGASNQPQHF. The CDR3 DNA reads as TGTGCCAGCAGCCAGGCGGGGGCGAGCAATCAGCCCCAGCATTTT.

CDR3 sequence (DNA): TGTGCCAGCGCAGGAGCTATGAACACTGAAGCTTTCTTT. This translates into CASAGAMNTEAFF. The V gene is TRBV27, the J gene TRBJ1-1; D ambiguous. Germline CDR1 reads MNHEY; CDR2 reads SMNVEV (reference sequence). Trimming cost V 8 bases and J 0 bases, with 10 bases left between them. The CDR3 extends over 13 amino acids.

CDR3 DNA sequence: TGTGCCGGAAGACAGCCTGGGGGTGAAAAACTGTTTTTT. Protein product: CAGRQPGGEKLFF. The rearrangement uses TRBV6-1 and TRBJ1-4; a weak D match, TRBD1 (5 bases). The CDR3 is 13 residues long. The ends were cut back, 11 bases at V and 7 bases at J, with 17 bases in the middle. The germline gives CDR1 MNHNS, CDR2 SASEGT.

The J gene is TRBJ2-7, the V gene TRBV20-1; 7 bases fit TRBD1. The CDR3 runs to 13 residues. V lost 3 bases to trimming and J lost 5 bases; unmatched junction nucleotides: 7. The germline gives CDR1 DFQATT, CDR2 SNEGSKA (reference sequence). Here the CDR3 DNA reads TGCAGTGCTAGTTCCGGACAGGCCGACGAGCAGTACTTC. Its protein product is CSASSGQADEQYF.

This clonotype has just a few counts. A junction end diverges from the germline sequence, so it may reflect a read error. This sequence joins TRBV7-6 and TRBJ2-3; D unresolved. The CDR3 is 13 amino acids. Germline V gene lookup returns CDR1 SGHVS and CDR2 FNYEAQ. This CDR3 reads CASSLEFGRTQYF. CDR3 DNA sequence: TGTGCCAGCAGTTTAGAGTTCGGGCGTACGCAGTATTTT.